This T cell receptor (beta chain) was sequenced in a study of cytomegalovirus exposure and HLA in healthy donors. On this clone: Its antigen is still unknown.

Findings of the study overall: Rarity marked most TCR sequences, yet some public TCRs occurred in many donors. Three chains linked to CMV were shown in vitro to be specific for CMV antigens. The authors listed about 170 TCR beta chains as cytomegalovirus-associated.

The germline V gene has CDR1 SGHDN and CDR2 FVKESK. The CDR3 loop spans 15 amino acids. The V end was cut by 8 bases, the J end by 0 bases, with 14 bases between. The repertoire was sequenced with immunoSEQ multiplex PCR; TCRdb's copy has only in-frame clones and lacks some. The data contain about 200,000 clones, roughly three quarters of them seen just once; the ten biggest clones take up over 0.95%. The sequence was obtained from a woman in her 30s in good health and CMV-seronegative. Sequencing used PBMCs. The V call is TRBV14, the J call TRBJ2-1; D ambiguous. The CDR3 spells CASGPDKLSYNEQFF. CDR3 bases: TGTGCCAGCGGCCCCGACAAGCTCTCCTACAATGAGCAGTTCTTC.